Below, 20 T cell receptor beta chains from the same sample are listed, as sequenced in a study of blood T cell repertoires in COVID-19 (dated by TCRdb to 2018 to 2021). The method behind the library was the immunoSEQ multiplex PCR assay. TCRdb carries this immuneACCESS record with in-frame sequences only. Its versions omit some clonotypes, under half of them owing to an unresolved V gene in the studies checked, with the rest unexplained. The sample includes fewer than 350,000 clones, with roughly 89% observed a single time. The leading ten clones occupy less than 5% of the sample. The sample taken for sequencing was peripheral blood. These receptors came from an older woman with COVID-19, enrolled during active disease.

The chain is built from TRBV5-8 and TRBJ1-1; possible D gene TRBD1, 6 bases. Germline lookup yields CDR1 SGHTS and CDR2 YDEGEE. Trimming took 3 bases from V and 7 from J, leaving 7 bases between them. The CDR3 is made up of 11 amino acids. CDR3 coding DNA: TGTGCCAGCAGCTGGACAGTTGAAGCTTTCTTT. It translates to CASSWTVEAFF.

The gene calls are TRBV11-2 and TRBJ1-3; D unclear. Germline V lookup: CDR1 SGHAT, CDR2 FQNNGV. The CDR3 runs 16 residues. Trimming cost V 6 bases and J 4 bases, with 19 bases left between them. CDR3 sequence: CASRELSNTGGNTIYF. CDR3 coding DNA: TGTGCCAGCAGGGAACTAAGTAACACCGGGGGAAACACCATATATTTT.

The gene calls are TRBV18 and TRBJ2-7, with a tentative D call TRBD1 (6 bases). Germline values: CDR1 KGHSH, CDR2 LQKENI. CDR3 size: 15 residues. Trimming took off 6 bases at V and 6 bases at J, with 21 bases between the two ends. The CDR3 loop is CASSSGDKGKGEQYF. CDR3 nucleotide sequence: TGTGCCAGCTCGTCTGGGGACAAGGGAAAGGGCGAGCAGTACTTC.

As DNA, the CDR3 is TGTGCCAGCTCACTGGGGACAGGGGGAAACACTGAAGCTTTCTTT. It yields the protein CASSLGTGGNTEAFF. This sequence joins TRBV18 and TRBJ1-1, with 11 nucleotides matching TRBD1. Trimming at V came to 4 bases and at J to 2 bases, leaving 3 bases not matched to a gene. The CDR3 totals 15 residues. From germline, CDR1 is KGHSH and CDR2 LQKENI.

The chain is built from TRBV5-1 and TRBJ2-3, with 11 bases aligning to TRBD2. The CDR3 extends over 16 amino acids. V was clipped by 2 bases and J by 4 bases; unmatched bases: 6. Germline lookup yields CDR1 SGHRS and CDR2 YFSETQ. The CDR3 DNA reads TGCGCCAGCAGCTTACTAGCGGGGGCCCTTTCAGATACGCAGTATTTT. Protein: CASSLLAGALSDTQYF.

The genes are TRBV3-1 (or the pseudogene TRBV3-2) and TRBJ1-1; D gene unclear. CDR1 and CDR2 (germline): LGHDT, YNNKEL (reference sequence). This CDR3 region has 14 residues. Trimming pared 6 bases from V and 8 bases from J, leaving 19 bases between. In DNA, the CDR3 is TGTGCCAGCAGTATATCAAGAAGGAGTACAGAAGCTTTCTTT. This codes for CASSISRRSTEAFF.

V usage is TRBV4-1 and J usage is TRBJ1-1; D is ambiguous. Germline lookup yields CDR1 MGHRA and CDR2 YSYEKL. The germline V and J ends were trimmed by 6 bases and 0 bases, with 14 bases remaining between them. The CDR3 sequence is 15 residues long. CDR3 coding DNA: TGCGCCAGCAGTCCAATCGGAGGGATGAACACTGAAGCTTTCTTT. Amino acid sequence: CASSPIGGMNTEAFF.

This clone was counted at least ten times. This chain uses TRBV6-6 with TRBJ2-7, with TRBD1 matching 9 bases. CDR3 length: 16 amino acids. Looked up from germline, CDR1 is MNHNY and CDR2 is SVGAGI (reference sequence). Losses at the gene ends were 5 bases for V and 4 bases for J; bases not matched to a gene: 12. Here the CDR3 DNA reads TGTGCCAGCAGTCAGAACAGGGGGCGAGATGGTTACGAGCAGTACTTC. Its protein is CASSQNRGRDGYEQYF.

Concerning this clone: Other nucleotide sequences from this sample produce the same CDR3. The V call is TRBV6-5, the J call TRBJ1-3; 7 nucleotides agree with TRBD1. With V trimmed by 6 bases and J by 2 bases, 4 bases remained unmatched. Germline V gives CDR1 MNHEY, CDR2 SVGAGI. The CDR3 loop spans 14 amino acids. This chain's CDR3 is CASRPTGAGNTIYF. Here the CDR3 DNA reads TGTGCCAGCAGGCCAACAGGGGCTGGAAACACCATATATTTT.

The chain is built from TRBV7-8 and TRBJ2-5; 10 bases line up with TRBD2. CDR3 size: 15 residues. J gave up 13 bases and V 4 bases, and 15 bases lay outside the gene matches. The V gene's germline CDR1 is SGHVS and CDR2 FQNEAQ. The CDR3: CASSSTALAGARWYF. The CDR3, as DNA: TGTGCCAGCAGCTCAACCGCGCTAGCGGGGGCCCGGTGGTACTTC.

The chain couples TRBV18 to TRBJ2-1; 15 nucleotides align to TRBD2. Per germline, CDR1 KGHSH and CDR2 LQKENI. CDR3 length equals 16 residues. Trimming at V came to 3 bases and at J to 6 bases, leaving 3 bases not matched to a gene. The CDR3 is CASSPLGLAGGNEQFF. The CDR3, as DNA: TGTGCCAGCTCACCGTTGGGACTAGCGGGGGGCAATGAGCAGTTCTTC.

V usage is TRBV19 and J usage is TRBJ2-7, with a weak D call TRBD1 (7 bases). Between the trimmed V and J ends, which lost 5 bases and 5 bases, there was a span of 16 bases. This CDR3 is built from 14 residues. CDR1 LNHDA and CDR2 SQIVND come from the germline V gene (reference sequence). The CDR3 loop reads CASSLQGGVNEQYF. The CDR3 nucleotides read TGTGCCAGTAGTCTCCAGGGGGGTGTTAACGAGCAGTACTTC. The complete variable domain, with remaining parts taken from reference TRBV19 and TRBJ2-7, reads DGGITQSPKYLFRKEGQNVTLSCEQNLNHDAMYWYRQDPGQGLRLIYYSQIVNDFQKGDIAEGYSVSREKKESFPLTVTSAQKNPTAFYLCASSLQGGVNEQYFGPGTRLTVT.

For the CDR3, the DNA is TGTGCCAGCAGCCAGAGCGGGGGGGCTTGGAATGAGCAGTTCTTC. Residues: CASSQSGGAWNEQFF. The chain carries TRBV4-2 and TRBJ2-1, with 10 positions matching TRBD2. The V gene end was trimmed by 3 bases and the J gene end by 7 bases; junction bases not matched to a gene: 6. CDR3 length: 15 residues. The germline V gene encodes CDR1 LGHNA and CDR2 YNFKEQ.

Concerning this clone itself: This sample includes further DNA sequences coding for the same CDR3. J is TRBJ1-2 and V is TRBV19, with TRBD1 as a possible D gene (6 bases). CDR3 size: 12 residues. Germline CDR1 reads LNHDA; CDR2 reads SQIVND (reference sequence). The V end was cut by 7 bases, the J end by 2 bases, with 8 bases between. CDR3 sequence reads: CASTDRNYGYTF. Written as DNA, the CDR3 is TGTGCCAGTACCGACAGGAACTATGGCTACACCTTC.

CDR3 loop: CASSYSITGAGNTIYF. The CDR3 DNA is TGTGCCAGCAGTTACTCGATAACGGGAGCCGGAAACACCATATATTTT. This chain connects TRBV6-5 to TRBJ1-3, with D unresolved. The CDR3 has 16 residues. Germline CDR1 reads MNHEY; CDR2 reads SVGAGI. With 0 bases removed from V and 4 bases from J, the gap between germline ends came to 13 bases.

The chain couples TRBV7-9 to TRBJ1-1; 7 bases align to TRBD1. This CDR3 is built from 15 residues. The trim removed 4 bases at V and 1 base at J, leaving 6 bases unmatched. In germline, CDR1 is SEHNR, CDR2 FQNEAQ (reference sequence). This chain's CDR3 is CASSSTGRRNTEAFF. Written as DNA, the CDR3 is TGTGCCAGCAGCTCGACAGGGAGGAGGAACACTGAAGCTTTCTTT.

V gene TRBV7-3 combines with J gene TRBJ2-2; 7 bases map to TRBD1. Unmatched junction bases numbered 5, after V lost 5 bases and J lost 2 bases. Germline CDR1 is SGHTA and CDR2 is FQGTGA. The CDR3 sequence is 15 residues long. Here the CDR3 reads CASSPGTANTGELFF. The CDR3 DNA reads as TGTGCCAGCAGCCCGGGGACAGCTAACACCGGGGAGCTGTTTTTT.

This clone appeared a few times. An end of the junction differs from the germline gene, which may be a read error. This chain connects TRBV6-1 to TRBJ1-5, with 7 bases aligning to TRBD1. The CDR3 sequence is 14 residues long. Germline V gives CDR1 MNHNS, CDR2 SASEGT. In DNA form, the CDR3 reads TGTGCCAGCAGGGAAGGGGGCCGTGGTCAGCCCCAGCATTTT. This codes for CASREGGRGQPQHF.

The chain carries TRBV7-6 and TRBJ2-2, with 8 bases matching TRBD2. CDR3 size: 17 residues. Germline V gives CDR1 SGHVS, CDR2 FNYEAQ. J gave up 0 bases and V 5 bases, and 8 bases lay outside the gene matches. The CDR3 DNA sequence: TGTGCCAGCAGCCCCCGCCAGCGGGGGACGAACACCGGGGAGCTGTTTTTT. It yields the protein CASSPRQRGTNTGELFF.

This chain joins TRBV4-1 and TRBJ2-7; the match to TRBD1 covers 8 bases. Germline V gives CDR1 MGHRA, CDR2 YSYEKL. CDR3 size: 16 residues. The V segment lost 6 bases and the J segment 1 base; nucleotides outside the gene matches: 11. CDR3 protein: CASSPSLGTGSYEQYF. The CDR3 coding sequence is TGCGCCAGCAGTCCAAGTCTAGGGACAGGTTCCTACGAGCAGTACTTC.